The rows below give T cell receptor beta chains drawn from one sample of a study of post-analysis software for immune sequencing data. TCRdb reprocessed the PCR reads via MiXCR and lists one record per CDR3 protein. Here the sample spans about 770,000 distinct CDR3 sequences, more than 45% being singletons. Source material: blood. These receptors were obtained from a girl under 18 with multiple sclerosis. The CDR3 runs from the conserved cysteine through the conserved F or W. Each record gives: V gene, D gene, J gene, clone size, CDR3 protein, CDR3 DNA. D genes are given only for firm matches. Clone size appears in some rows only: once, few, many, or a class for an expanded clone.

TRBV5-1	-	TRBJ2-1	-	CASSFSHDEQFF	TGCGCCAGCAGCTTCTCTCACGATGAGCAGTTCTTC
TRBV25-1	-	TRBJ2-5	-	CASSGKATGETQYF	TGTGCCAGCAGTGGAAAGGCGACCGGAGAGACCCAGTACTTC
TRBV20-1	-	TRBJ1-6	-	CSAKGQGSPLHF	TGCAGTGCTAAAGGGCAGGGTTCACCCCTCCACTTT
TRBV5-1	-	TRBJ1-1	-	CASSGGVAWNTEAFF	TGCGCCAGCAGCGGCGGGGTAGCGTGGAACACTGAAGCTTTCTTT
TRBV12-3/TRBV12-4	-	TRBJ2-5	few	CASTSRGTQETQYF	TGTGCCAGCACCTCCCGGGGGACCCAAGAGACCCAGTACTTC
TRBV4-3	-	TRBJ2-4	-	CASSHTTRGAKNIQYF	TGCGCCAGCAGCCATACCACCCGGGGTGCCAAAAACATTCAGTACTTC
TRBV12-3/TRBV12-4	-	TRBJ2-7	-	CASSLTREKPYEQYF	TGTGCCAGCAGTTTGACGAGGGAGAAACCCTACGAGCAGTACTTC
TRBV3-1	-	TRBJ2-1	-	CASSQDRAATGEQFF	TGTGCCAGCAGCCAAGACCGGGCGGCTACGGGGGAGCAGTTCTTC
TRBV29-1	-	TRBJ2-6	-	CSVEDPAGANVLTF	TGCAGCGTTGAAGACCCGGCTGGGGCCAACGTCCTGACTTTC
TRBV3-1	-	TRBJ2-5	-	CASSQEMAGALETQYF	TGTGCCAGCAGCCAAGAAATGGCGGGGGCGCTTGAGACCCAGTACTTC
TRBV5-1	-	TRBJ1-1	few	CASSVTLNTEAFF	TGCGCCAGCAGCGTGACACTAAACACTGAAGCTTTCTTT
TRBV12-3/TRBV12-4	TRBD2	TRBJ2-4	-	CASSPYSGRENIQYF	TGTGCCAGCAGCCCCTATAGCGGGAGAGAAAACATTCAGTACTTC
TRBV29-1	TRBD1	TRBJ1-4	-	CSVGTGGNEKLFF	TGCAGCGTGGGGACAGGGGGGAATGAAAAACTGTTTTTT
TRBV6-5	TRBD2	TRBJ2-1	few	CASSYSPPASGSNEQFF	TGTGCCAGCAGTTACTCTCCTCCGGCTAGCGGGAGCAATGAGCAGTTCTTC
TRBV12-3/TRBV12-4	-	TRBJ2-5	-	CASSYGKETQYF	TGTGCCAGCAGCTACGGGAAAGAGACCCAGTACTTC
TRBV6-5	TRBD1	TRBJ1-2	few	CASSYSTGGDGYGYTF	TGTGCCAGCAGTTACTCGACAGGGGGAGACGGCTATGGCTACACCTTC
TRBV5-6	-	TRBJ1-2	few	CAARQHPGYGYTF	TGTGCCGCCCGACAACACCCGGGCTATGGCTACACCTTC
TRBV9	-	TRBJ2-7	-	CASSVDWVAGYEQYF	TGTGCCAGCAGCGTAGATTGGGTTGCTGGTTACGAGCAGTACTTC
TRBV7-2	-	TRBJ2-3	-	CASSLEGGYTDTQYF	TGTGCCAGCAGCTTAGAGGGGGGGTACACAGATACGCAGTATTTT
TRBV5-1	-	TRBJ2-5	-	CASSLDGAPQETQYF	TGCGCCAGCAGCTTGGACGGTGCCCCTCAAGAGACCCAGTACTTC
TRBV3-1	-	TRBJ2-7	-	CASSQTNTYEQYF	TGTGCCAGCAGCCAGACAAATACCTACGAGCAGTACTTC
TRBV7-3	-	TRBJ2-1	-	CASSLNGGGSYNEQFF	TGTGCCAGCAGCTTGAACGGAGGTGGTTCCTACAATGAGCAGTTCTTC
TRBV27	TRBD1	TRBJ2-5	-	CASSPWTGLGETQYF	TGTGCCAGCAGTCCCTGGACAGGGCTTGGAGAGACCCAGTACTTC
TRBV7-9	-	TRBJ2-7	-	CASSFPSRDPYEQYF	TGTGCCAGCAGCTTCCCGTCCAGGGACCCCTACGAGCAGTACTTC
TRBV29-1	-	TRBJ1-2	-	CSVDGGVNGGYTF	TGCAGCGTCGACGGGGGCGTCAACGGTGGCTACACCTTC
TRBV2	-	TRBJ2-7	-	CASEGTFISPHEQYF	TGTGCCAGCGAAGGGACCTTCATAAGCCCCCACGAGCAGTACTTC
TRBV4-3	-	TRBJ1-2	-	CASSQGGGLYGYTF	TGCGCCAGCAGCCAAGGGGGAGGGCTCTATGGCTACACCTTC
TRBV9	-	TRBJ2-7	once	CASSFSARESSYEQYF	TGTGCCAGCAGCTTTTCGGCGCGTGAGTCTTCCTACGAGCAGTACTTC
TRBV29-1	-	TRBJ2-2	-	CSVWGPRTRGELFF	TGCAGCGTTTGGGGGCCTAGGACCAGAGGGGAGCTGTTTTTT
TRBV12-3/TRBV12-4	-	TRBJ1-2	few	CASSFTDRRDGYTF	TGTGCCAGCAGTTTTACCGACAGGAGGGATGGCTACACCTTC
TRBV12-3/TRBV12-4	TRBD1	TRBJ2-4	-	CASSTGDRRGAVEYF	TGTGCCAGCAGCACTGGGGACAGGAGAGGGGCAGTGGAGTACTTC
TRBV7-8	TRBD2	TRBJ2-3	many	CASSSLAADTQYF	TGTGCCAGCAGCTCCCTAGCGGCAGATACGCAGTATTTT
TRBV20-1	-	TRBJ2-1	-	CSAKLVGGNSYNEQFF	TGCAGTGCTAAGTTGGTGGGCGGGAACTCCTACAATGAGCAGTTCTTC
TRBV20-1	-	TRBJ2-5	few	CSATAGETQYF	TGCAGTGCGACGGCAGGAGAGACCCAGTACTTC
TRBV5-1	-	TRBJ2-5	-	CASSFTGWSNQETQYF	TGCGCCAGCAGCTTTACAGGGTGGTCGAACCAAGAGACCCAGTACTTC
TRBV27	TRBD2	TRBJ2-5	-	CASRSQPSGGLAGVETQYF	TGTGCCAGCAGAAGCCAACCAAGTGGGGGACTAGCGGGAGTAGAGACCCAGTACTTC
TRBV5-1	-	TRBJ2-1	few	CASSLDRAEQFF	TGCGCCAGCAGCTTGGACAGGGCTGAGCAGTTCTTC
TRBV2	TRBD1	TRBJ1-1	-	CATGDRDATEAFF	TGTGCCACAGGGGACAGGGACGCCACTGAAGCTTTCTTT
TRBV6-1	-	TRBJ2-5	-	CASSDRFKVPGQETQYF	TGTGCCAGCAGTGACCGGTTTAAGGTTCCGGGCCAAGAGACCCAGTACTTC
TRBV11-1	-	TRBJ2-1	-	CASSAVAGYEQFF	TGTGCCAGCAGCGCAGTCGCAGGATATGAGCAGTTCTTC
TRBV6-5	TRBD2	TRBJ2-1	-	CASQGLAGVNEQFF	TGTGCCAGCCAGGGACTAGCGGGAGTCAATGAGCAGTTCTTC
TRBV9	-	TRBJ2-3	few	CASSQGLKGTDTQYF	TGTGCCAGCAGCCAGGGACTCAAGGGCACAGATACGCAGTATTTT